This T cell receptor beta chain originates from a study of blood T cell repertoires in COVID-19. Study background: Collection of acute and convalescent COVID-19 samples took place in the United States, Italy and Spain. Sample material is recorded as cDNA or gDNA derived from T cells, B-cell-depleted T cells, or PBMCs.

The CDR3 has 13 amino acids. V was trimmed by 6 bases and J by 1 base, leaving 9 bases between them. The germline V gene encodes CDR1 SNHLY and CDR2 FYNNEI. Authors' methods: Scientists estimated how many nucleated cells there were by amplifying reference gene primers. TCRdb keeps only in-frame clones here, not all; method: immunoSEQ multiplex PCR. V and J calls plus clone size are reproduced from that table; the DNA served to infer D and trimming. The table includes roughly 80,000 clones, roughly nine tenths detected once. A Seattle source enrolled patients during active infection and followed them longitudinally.

This chain joins TRBV2 and TRBJ1-1; a weak D match, TRBD1 (6 bases). The origin of this receptor is a man aged 45-60 years with COVID-19, enrolled during active disease. Sequenced sample: peripheral blood. The chain's CDR3 is CASRIQGNTEAFF. The CDR3 DNA sequence: TGTGCCAGCAGGATACAGGGGAACACTGAAGCTTTCTTT. The full variable domain, rest sourced from reference TRBV2 and TRBJ1-1, is EPEVTQTPSHQVTQMGQEVILRCVPISNHLYFYWYRQILGQKVEFLVSFYNNEISEKSEIFDDQFSVERPDGSNFTLKIRSTKLEDSAMYFCASRIQGNTEAFFGQGTRLTVV.